These 21 T cell receptor beta chains were all obtained from the same sample, sequenced in a study of cytomegalovirus exposure and HLA in healthy donors. The PCR contained 60 Vbeta and 13 Jbeta primers. Sequencing was performed with immunoSEQ multiplex PCR; in TCRdb, only in-frame clones are kept and a portion is missing. Of around 90,000 clones in the sample, 82% are singletons; the top ten hold about 3.8%. Sequencing was performed on PBMCs. The receptor set was obtained from a man aged 50 to 60 in good health and CMV-seronegative.

J is TRBJ2-7 and V is TRBV7-2; 9 bases map to TRBD2. This CDR3 is 14 amino acids long. V gave up 4 bases and J gave up 2 bases; unmatched junction bases: 3. Germline V gene lookup returns CDR1 SGHTA and CDR2 FQGNSA. CDR3 protein: CASSSSGTTYEQYF. CDR3 DNA sequence: TGTGCCAGCAGCTCTAGCGGGACCACCTACGAGCAGTACTTC.

About this clone itself: At one end the junction does not follow the germline gene, possibly because of a read error. The chain carries TRBV7-3 and TRBJ2-3, with TRBD2 matching 13 bases. Germline CDR1 reads SGHTA; CDR2 reads FQGTGA. There are 15 residues in the CDR3. The CDR3 is CASSVTSGRADTQYF. CDR3 nucleotide sequence: TGTGCCAGCAGCGTAACTAGCGGGAGGGCAGATACGCAGTATTTT.

V usage is TRBV6-5 and J usage is TRBJ1-1, with D possibly TRBD1 on 5 matching bases. The length of the CDR3 is 13 residues. Trimming left V 4 bases short and J 2 bases short, with 8 bases between. Germline V gene lookup returns CDR1 MNHEY and CDR2 SVGAGI. The CDR3 loop is CASSFQGNTEAFF. CDR3 nucleotide sequence: TGTGCCAGCAGTTTTCAGGGAAACACTGAAGCTTTCTTT.

This sequence joins TRBV19 and TRBJ2-7; maybe TRBD1 (6 bases). Germline CDR1 is LNHDA and CDR2 is SQIVND (reference sequence). Deletions cut 3 bases from V and 5 bases from J, with 14 bases between. This CDR3 spans 14 amino acids. CDR3 nucleotides: TGTGCCAGTAGTATTGCCAGGGGCGTCAACGAGCAGTACTTC. Amino acid sequence: CASSIARGVNEQYF. Using reference TRBV19 and TRBJ2-7 for the parts outside the CDR3, the full variable domain is DGGITQSPKYLFRKEGQNVTLSCEQNLNHDAMYWYRQDPGQGLRLIYYSQIVNDFQKGDIAEGYSVSREKKESFPLTVTSAQKNPTAFYLCASSIARGVNEQYFGPGTRLTVT.

V is TRBV7-2 and J is TRBJ2-7; 10 bases match TRBD2. The length of the CDR3 is 17 residues. The junction had 10 bases not matched to a gene; V was cut back by 1 base and J by 4 bases. CDR1 and CDR2 from the germline V gene are SGHTA and FQGNSA. This chain's CDR3 is CASSLVASGSTPYEQYF. The CDR3 nucleotides are TGTGCCAGCAGCTTAGTAGCTAGCGGGAGTACCCCGTACGAGCAGTACTTC.

This rearrangement joins TRBV4-2 to TRBJ2-7, with D maybe TRBD2 (6 bases). The germline V and J ends were trimmed by 0 bases and 7 bases, with 19 bases remaining between them. CDR3 size: 16 residues. CDR1 and CDR2 from the germline V gene are LGHNA and YNFKEQ. The CDR3 region has the DNA TGTGCCAGCAGCCAAGATTCCCAGGGAGGATTAAGGGAGCAGTACTTC. Translating gives CASSQDSQGGLREQYF.

The V and J genes are TRBV6-6 and TRBJ1-1; 9 positions agree with TRBD1. CDR1 and CDR2 (germline): MNHNY, SVGAGI (reference sequence). CDR3 length: 16 residues. Germline trimming cut 3 bases from V and 3 bases from J; bases unmatched to any gene: 8. In nucleotides, the CDR3 is TGTGCCAGCAGTTATCAAACAGGGGGCCTGGACACTGAAGCTTTCTTT. Encoded protein: CASSYQTGGLDTEAFF.

The chain is built from TRBV7-2 and TRBJ1-2; the D is unclear. The CDR3 totals 14 residues. Germline CDR1 SGHTA, CDR2 FQGNSA. Between the trimmed V and J ends, which lost 1 base and 4 bases, there was a span of 10 bases. The CDR3 loop is CASSLGYITYGYTF. In DNA, the CDR3 is TGTGCCAGCAGCTTAGGATACATTACCTATGGCTACACCTTC.

The chain employs TRBV19 and TRBJ1-2, with 8 bases aligning to TRBD1. CDR3 size: 12 residues. V lost 7 bases and J lost 8; bases outside the gene matches: 6. CDR1 is LNHDA, CDR2 SQIVND, per germline (reference sequence). The CDR3 here is CASTDRGKGYTF. The CDR3, as DNA: TGTGCCAGTACCGACAGGGGAAAGGGCTACACCTTC.

V is TRBV5-4 and J is TRBJ2-5, with 10 bases fitting TRBD2. Germline V lookup: CDR1 SGHNT, CDR2 YYREEE (reference sequence). The trim removed 9 bases at V and 0 bases at J, leaving 2 bases unmatched. The CDR3 length is 13 residues. Here the CDR3 DNA reads TGTGCCACTAGCGGGAGATACCAAGAGACCCAGTACTTC. This sequence encodes CATSGRYQETQYF. Using reference TRBV5-4 and TRBJ2-5 for the parts outside the CDR3, the full variable domain is ETGVTQSPTHLIKTRGQQVTLRCSSQSGHNTVSWYQQALGQGPQFIFQYYREEENGRGNFPPRFSGLQFPNYSSELNVNALELDDSALYLCATSGRYQETQYFGPGTRLLVL.

In this sample, this clone turned up once. V usage is TRBV5-1 and J usage is TRBJ2-2; D is perhaps TRBD1 (6 bases). In germline, CDR1 is SGHRS, CDR2 YFSETQ. The CDR3 is 15 residues long. V dropped 1 base and J dropped 5 bases, with 12 bases sitting between them. This CDR3 is CASSLSTRGTGELFF. CDR3 nucleotides: TGCGCCAGCAGCTTGTCAACCAGGGGAACCGGGGAGCTGTTTTTT.

The chain uses TRBV30 and TRBJ2-1; 11 bases align to TRBD2. The V and J ends lost 5 bases and 4 bases, in that order; junction bases with no gene match: 4. The germline gives CDR1 GTSNPN, CDR2 SVGIG (reference sequence). CDR3 length equals 14 residues. CDR3 region: CAWEGTSGYNEQFF. Written as DNA, the CDR3 is TGTGCCTGGGAAGGGACTAGCGGTTACAATGAGCAGTTCTTC.

The chain joins TRBV15 to TRBJ2-1, with TRBD2 identical over 12 bases. The V and J ends lost 4 bases and 10 bases, in that order; junction bases with no gene match: 8. Germline CDR1 reads LNHNV; CDR2 reads YYDKDF (reference sequence). This CDR3 spans 15 amino acids. DNA of the CDR3: TGTGCCACCAGCAAGCTAGCGGGAGGGCCAGGCGAGCAGTTCTTC. Its protein product is CATSKLAGGPGEQFF.

This clone was counted once. The V call is TRBV11-3, the J call TRBJ2-3; 7 bases agree with TRBD2. CDR3 length: 12 residues. CDR1 and CDR2 from the germline V gene are SGHNT and YENEEA. V dropped 5 bases and J dropped 5; count of bases not matched to a gene: 1. The chain's CDR3 is CASSRGVDTQYF. CDR3 nucleotide sequence: TGTGCCAGCAGCCGGGGGGTAGATACGCAGTATTTT.

This rearrangement joins TRBV27 to TRBJ1-1, with D possibly TRBD1 on 6 matching bases. The CDR3 has 15 amino acids. The V gene lost 4 bases and the J gene lost 0 bases, with 12 bases spanning the gap. CDR1 and CDR2 (germline): MNHEY, SMNVEV (reference sequence). As DNA, the CDR3 is TGTGCCAGCAGTTCCCGACAGGCCATGAACACTGAAGCTTTCTTT. It codes for CASSSRQAMNTEAFF.

The rearrangement links TRBV19 to TRBJ1-5; D gene uncertain. This CDR3 has 20 residues. CDR1 is LNHDA, CDR2 SQIVND, per germline (reference sequence). V lost 5 bases, J lost 0 bases, and 26 bases lay in between. The CDR3 coding sequence is TGTGCCAGTAGTCCAAACATCGAGGGCGTCCATGGGTATAGCAATCAGCCCCAGCATTTT. Residues: CASSPNIEGVHGYSNQPQHF.

J is TRBJ1-2 and V is TRBV7-2, with TRBD1 matching 10 bases. Germline lookup yields CDR1 SGHTA and CDR2 FQGNSA. Unmatched junction bases numbered 1, after V lost 3 bases and J lost 6 bases. The CDR3 is made up of 13 amino acids. CDR3 nucleotide sequence: TGTGCCAGCAGCTTTGACAGGGGGCATGGCTACACCTTC. Protein sequence: CASSFDRGHGYTF. The full variable domain, completed using reference TRBV7-2 and TRBJ1-2, is GAGVSQSPSNKVTEKGKDVELRCDPISGHTALYWYRQSLGQGLEFLIYFQGNSAPDKSGLPSDRFSAERTGGSVSTLTIQRTQQEDSAVYLCASSFDRGHGYTFGSGTRLTVV.

V usage is TRBV28 and J usage is TRBJ2-7; 7 nucleotides line up with TRBD1. J lost 2 bases, V lost 4 bases, and 8 bases had no gene match. The CDR3 totals 15 residues. Germline V gives CDR1 MDHEN, CDR2 SYDVKM. DNA of the CDR3: TGTGCCAGCAGTTCAAAACAGGGGTCTCCCTACGAGCAGTACTTC. It codes for CASSSKQGSPYEQYF. Variable domain in full (rest from reference TRBV28 and TRBJ2-7): DVKVTQSSRYLVKRTGEKVFLECVQDMDHENMFWYRQDPGLGLRLIYFSYDVKMKEKGDIPEGYSVSREKKERFSLILESASTNQTSMYLCASSSKQGSPYEQYFGPGTRLTVT.

This sequence joins TRBV6-1 and TRBJ1-5; D is perhaps TRBD1 (6 bases). Per the germline V gene, CDR1 is MNHNS and CDR2 is SASEGT. The CDR3 spans 13 residues. V gave up 2 bases and J gave up 5 bases, with 7 bases separating them. The CDR3 reads CASSERGYQPQHF. The DNA for the CDR3 is TGTGCCAGCAGTGAAAGGGGGTATCAGCCCCAGCATTTT.

The gene calls are TRBV19 and TRBJ1-1, with 12 positions matching TRBD1. The ends lost 5 bases at V and 6 bases at J; junction bases unmatched: 7. Per germline, CDR1 LNHDA and CDR2 SQIVND (reference sequence). CDR3 length: 15 amino acids. In nucleotides, the CDR3 is TGTGCCAGTAGTTTCTACCGGGACAGGGGGCCTGAAGCTTTCTTT. It is translated as CASSFYRDRGPEAFF.

This chain links TRBV4-2 with TRBJ2-2; D is unclear. CDR3 size: 13 residues. V was clipped by 1 base and J by 4 bases, with 4 bases between them. CDR1 is LGHNA, CDR2 YNFKEQ, per germline. CDR3 sequence (DNA): TGTGCCAGCAGCCAAGTCTCCACCGGGGAGCTGTTTTTT. It translates to CASSQVSTGELFF.